The source of this TCR beta chain is a study of technical replicates of blood from several donors. Produced via immunoSEQ multiplex PCR; TCRdb's table is partial and in-frame only. The sample shows under 100,000 clones, 90% to 95% of them seen only once. The CDR3 runs to 15 residues. Trimming removed 1 base from V and 0 bases from J, with 9 bases in between. Germline loops: CDR1 LNHDA, CDR2 SQIVND (reference sequence). Source material: T cells isolated from PBMCs. The source of this sequence is a human donor in good health. The J gene is TRBJ1-1, the V gene TRBV19; no clear D gene. In DNA, the CDR3 is TGTGCCAGTAGTATAGCTCGGGAGTTGAACACTGAAGCTTTCTTT. Translating gives CASSIARELNTEAFF. The entire variable domain, with the rest obtained from reference TRBV19 and TRBJ1-1, is as follows: DGGITQSPKYLFRKEGQNVTLSCEQNLNHDAMYWYRQDPGQGLRLIYYSQIVNDFQKGDIAEGYSVSREKKESFPLTVTSAQKNPTAFYLCASSIARELNTEAFFGQGTRLTVV.